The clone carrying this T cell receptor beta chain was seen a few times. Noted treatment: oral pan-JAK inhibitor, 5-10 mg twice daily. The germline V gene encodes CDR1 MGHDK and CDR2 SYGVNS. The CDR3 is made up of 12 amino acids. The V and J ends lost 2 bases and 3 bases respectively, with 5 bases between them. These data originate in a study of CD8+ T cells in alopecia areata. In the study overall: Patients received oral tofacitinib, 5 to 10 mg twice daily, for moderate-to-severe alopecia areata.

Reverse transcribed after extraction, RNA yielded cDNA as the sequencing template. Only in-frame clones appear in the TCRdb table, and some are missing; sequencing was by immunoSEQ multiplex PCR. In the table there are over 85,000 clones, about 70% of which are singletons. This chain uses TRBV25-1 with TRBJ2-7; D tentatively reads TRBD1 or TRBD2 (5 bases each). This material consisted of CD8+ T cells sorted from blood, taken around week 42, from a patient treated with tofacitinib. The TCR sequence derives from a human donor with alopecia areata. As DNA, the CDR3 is TGTGCCAGCAGTGAAGGGGGCTACGAGCAGTACTTC. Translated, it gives CASSEGGYEQYF.